These 29 T cell receptor beta chains were all obtained from the same sample, sequenced in a study of cytomegalovirus exposure and HLA in healthy donors. In the PCR, 60 Vbeta and 13 Jbeta primers were used. Produced via immunoSEQ multiplex PCR; TCRdb's table is partial and in-frame only. This table has fewer than 90,000 clones, roughly 80% appearing once. The sample was PBMCs. These receptors were taken from a man aged 25-45 years in good health and CMV-seropositive.

The V gene is TRBV5-4, the J gene TRBJ2-5; D might be TRBD2 (5 bases). Germline CDR1 reads SGHNT; CDR2 reads YYREEE (reference sequence). The CDR3 spans 14 residues. Trimming left V 1 base short and J 2 bases short, with 9 bases between. The CDR3 here is CASSLPGRQETQYF. In DNA, the CDR3 is TGTGCCAGCAGCTTGCCGGGGAGACAAGAGACCCAGTACTTC. The complete variable domain, with remaining parts taken from reference TRBV5-4 and TRBJ2-5, reads ETGVTQSPTHLIKTRGQQVTLRCSSQSGHNTVSWYQQALGQGPQFIFQYYREEENGRGNFPPRFSGLQFPNYSSELNVNALELDDSALYLCASSLPGRQETQYFGPGTRLLVL.

This chain links TRBV19 with TRBJ1-3; D unresolved. Trimming stripped 3 bases from V and 0 bases from J, with 15 bases between. This CDR3 has 17 amino acids. The germline CDR1 and CDR2 sequences are LNHDA and SQIVND (reference sequence). CDR3 protein: CASSIDAQSSSGNTIYF. The DNA for the CDR3 is TGTGCCAGTAGTATCGACGCGCAGTCTAGCTCTGGAAACACCATATATTTT.

The rearrangement joins TRBV9 to TRBJ1-6; D unresolved. CDR3 length: 14 amino acids. Germline CDR1 is SGDLS and CDR2 is YYNGEE. V was clipped by 0 bases and J by 7 bases, with 8 bases between them. The DNA for the CDR3 is TGTGCCAGCAGCGTAGGGGCAGGAAATTCACCCCTCCACTTT. Translating it yields CASSVGAGNSPLHF.

The genes are TRBV10-3 and TRBJ1-5, with D uncertain. This CDR3 comprises 15 residues. Germline V gene sequence: CDR1 ENHRY, CDR2 SYGVKD. V was pared by 6 bases and J by 0 bases, with 12 bases between. The CDR3 protein is CAISSDGNSNQPQHF. CDR3 nucleotides: TGTGCCATCAGCTCTGACGGGAATAGCAATCAGCCCCAGCATTTT.

V usage is TRBV6-5 and J usage is TRBJ1-1; the match to TRBD1 covers 8 bases. Germline lookup yields CDR1 MNHEY and CDR2 SVGAGI. The CDR3 is 12 amino acids. V lost 5 bases to trimming and J lost 8 bases; unmatched junction nucleotides: 4. CDR3 sequence: CASSTGGREAFF. The DNA for the CDR3 is TGTGCCAGCAGTACAGGGGGGAGAGAAGCTTTCTTT.

V and J are TRBV5-1 and TRBJ2-3, with 9 bases fitting TRBD2. The ends lost 0 bases at V and 5 bases at J; junction bases unmatched: 13. The CDR3 spans 18 residues. Germline CDR1 and CDR2: SGHRS and YFSETQ. CDR3 bases: TGCGCCAGCAGCTTGGCCCCCCTAGCGGGGAGGTCGGGAGATACGCAGTATTTT. This encodes CASSLAPLAGRSGDTQYF.

This clone has a single count. This sequence joins TRBV23-1 and TRBJ1-5, with unresolved D. TRBV23-1 is marked as an open reading frame, function uncertain. The V end lost 4 bases, the J end lost 0 bases, and 10 bases lay between the germline ends. The CDR3 is made up of 15 amino acids. The CDR3 DNA sequence: TGCGCCAGCAGTCCGGAGGTATATAGCAATCAGCCCCAGCATTTT. This encodes CASSPEVYSNQPQHF.

The V and J genes are TRBV9 and TRBJ2-3; TRBD1 might be the D (6 bases). CDR3 length equals 16 residues. The germline V gene has CDR1 SGDLS and CDR2 YYNGEE. Trimming shortened V by 3 bases and J by 2 bases, and 16 bases separated the two germline ends. The CDR3 protein is CASSAEGTPNTDTQYF. CDR3 DNA sequence: TGTGCCAGCAGCGCGGAAGGGACACCGAACACAGATACGCAGTATTTT.

This sequence joins TRBV30 and TRBJ2-7, with 10 bases fitting TRBD2. Per germline, CDR1 GTSNPN and CDR2 SVGIG (reference sequence). V shed 3 bases, J shed 2 bases, and the junction held 19 bases outside the gene matches. This CDR3 spans 19 amino acids. This chain's CDR3 is CAWRVTGTSVQKNPYEQYF. The CDR3 DNA reads TGTGCCTGGAGGGTTACCGGGACTAGCGTGCAAAAAAACCCCTACGAGCAGTACTTC.

This chain uses TRBV5-1 with TRBJ2-7; no firm D call. Trimming left V 4 bases short and J 3 bases short, with 11 bases between. Germline V gene sequence: CDR1 SGHRS, CDR2 YFSETQ. CDR3 length: 13 amino acids. This CDR3 is CASSARDNYEQYF. The CDR3 coding sequence is TGCGCCAGCAGCGCGCGAGATAACTACGAGCAGTACTTC.

The DNA of the CDR3 is TGTGCCAGCAGCTTGGGACAGGGGAACGGAAAACTGTTTTTT. This codes for CASSLGQGNGKLFF. V is TRBV13 and J is TRBJ1-4; 10 bases are shared with TRBD1. The germline gives CDR1 PRHDT, CDR2 FYEKMQ (reference sequence). This CDR3 spans 14 amino acids. Trimming cost V 3 bases and J 10 bases; bases outside gene matches: 5.

V is TRBV4-2 and J is TRBJ2-7; possibly TRBD1 for D (5 bases). Trimming removed 0 bases from V and 3 bases from J, with 12 bases in between. CDR1 is LGHNA and CDR2 is YNFKEQ in the germline V gene. The CDR3 runs to 15 residues. The CDR3 sequence is CASSQDDSNHYEQYF. The CDR3 region has the DNA TGTGCCAGCAGCCAAGATGACAGCAACCACTACGAGCAGTACTTC.

The J gene is TRBJ2-1, the V gene TRBV6-5; the match to TRBD1 covers 8 bases. The V gene end was trimmed by 0 bases and the J gene end by 4 bases; junction bases not matched to a gene: 5. From germline, CDR1 is MNHEY and CDR2 SVGAGI. The CDR3 spans 16 residues. The CDR3 nucleotides are TGTGCCAGCAGTTACTCGAGGACAGGGAGTTACAATGAGCAGTTCTTC. Translation: CASSYSRTGSYNEQFF.

This chain links TRBV4-3 with TRBJ2-2; no clear D. The germline CDR1 and CDR2 sequences are LGHNA and YSLEER. V dropped 4 bases and J dropped 7 bases, with 13 bases sitting between them. The CDR3 is 14 amino acids. The CDR3 reads CASSRRSSYGELFF. Written as DNA, the CDR3 is TGCGCCAGCAGCCGCCGGAGTTCGTACGGGGAGCTGTTTTTT.

The genes are TRBV10-3 and TRBJ2-2; TRBD1 matches 7 bases. The CDR3 is 14 residues long. After removal of 8 bases from V and 0 bases from J, the junction contained 3 bases not matched to a gene. The germline V gene has CDR1 ENHRY and CDR2 SYGVKD. This CDR3 is CAIGTGANTGELFF. The CDR3, as DNA: TGTGCCATCGGTACAGGGGCGAACACCGGGGAGCTGTTTTTT.

The genes are TRBV5-1 and TRBJ2-5, with 8 bases fitting TRBD2. With 3 bases clipped from V and 5 bases from J, the junction kept 3 bases outside the gene matches. The CDR3 contains 13 residues. CDR1 is SGHRS, CDR2 YFSETQ, per germline. The CDR3 spells CASSSGGGETQYF. The CDR3 DNA follows: TGCGCCAGCAGCTCGGGAGGGGGGGAGACCCAGTACTTC.

This clone was seen repeatedly, ten times or more. The chain carries TRBV6-5 and TRBJ2-7, with D unresolved. Germline V gene sequence: CDR1 MNHEY, CDR2 SVGAGI. The V end was cut by 0 bases, the J end by 6 bases, with 15 bases between. The CDR3 covers 15 residues. CDR3 DNA sequence: TGTGCCAGCAGTTACTCAGTGGCCGGATCGGGCGAGCAGTACTTC. It encodes CASSYSVAGSGEQYF.

V is TRBV5-1 and J is TRBJ2-2; unclear D gene. Trimming removed 4 bases from V and 6 bases from J, with 10 bases in between. The CDR3 contains 13 residues. Germline values: CDR1 SGHRS, CDR2 YFSETQ. The CDR3 bases are TGCGCCAGCAGCGACCAGGTGGCCGGGGAGCTGTTTTTT. It is translated as CASSDQVAGELFF.

The chain is built from TRBV2 and TRBJ1-4, with TRBD1 matching over 10 bases. The CDR3 runs to 15 residues. V lost 6 bases, J lost 6 bases, and 7 bases stayed unmatched. Germline CDR1 SNHLY, CDR2 FYNNEI. The CDR3: CASSGGQGKYEKLFF. In DNA form, the CDR3 reads TGTGCCAGCAGCGGGGGACAGGGGAAATATGAAAAACTGTTTTTT.

The chain has TRBV4-1 and TRBJ2-3; 8 nucleotides match TRBD2. The trim removed 0 bases at V and 4 bases at J, leaving 9 bases unmatched. This CDR3 has 17 residues. The germline gives CDR1 MGHRA, CDR2 YSYEKL. CDR3 protein: CASSQEAGRGGADTQYF. The CDR3 DNA sequence: TGCGCCAGCAGCCAAGAGGCTGGTCGGGGGGGAGCAGATACGCAGTATTTT.

This clone was seen a handful of times. CDR3 sequence (DNA): TGTGCCAGCAGAACGACAGGGGGCCCTGAAAAACTGTTTTTT. Residues: CASRTTGGPEKLFF. J is TRBJ1-4 and V is TRBV28; 10 bases match TRBD1. This CDR3 spans 14 amino acids. The V segment lost 6 bases and the J segment 7 bases; nucleotides outside the gene matches: 5. Per germline, CDR1 MDHEN and CDR2 SYDVKM. The full variable domain, in which reference TRBV28 and TRBJ1-4 provide the parts outside the CDR3, is DVKVTQSSRYLVKRTGEKVFLECVQDMDHENMFWYRQDPGLGLRLIYFSYDVKMKEKGDIPEGYSVSREKKERFSLILESASTNQTSMYLCASRTTGGPEKLFFGSGTQLSVL.

The J gene is TRBJ2-1, the V gene TRBV19; 9 bases align to TRBD1. Trimming cost V 3 bases and J 8 bases; bases outside gene matches: 8. CDR3 length: 15 amino acids. Germline values: CDR1 LNHDA, CDR2 SQIVND (reference sequence). The CDR3 nucleotides are TGTGCCAGTAGTATCGGGACAGGGAAGAACTATGAGCAGTTCTTC. It yields the protein CASSIGTGKNYEQFF.

The count of this clone is one. The chain has TRBV5-1 and TRBJ2-7; TRBD1 matches 7 bases. Germline assignment: CDR1 SGHRS and CDR2 YFSETQ. Unmatched junction bases numbered 7, after V lost 4 bases and J lost 0 bases. This CDR3 spans 15 amino acids. The CDR3 coding sequence is TGCGCCAGCAGCCCCGGGACAGCCGACTCCTACGAGCAGTACTTC. Translated: CASSPGTADSYEQYF.

This CDR3 is CASSWGTTEAFF. In DNA form, the CDR3 reads TGTGCCAGCAGCTGGGGCACGACTGAAGCTTTCTTT. The chain carries TRBV7-9 and TRBJ1-1; D is perhaps TRBD1 (5 bases). Per germline, CDR1 SEHNR and CDR2 FQNEAQ (reference sequence). The V end was cut by 4 bases, the J end by 5 bases, with 8 bases between. The CDR3 contains 12 residues. Full variable domain (remainder filled in from reference TRBV7-9 and TRBJ1-1): DTGVSQNPRHKITKRGQNVTFRCDPISEHNRLYWYRQTLGQGPEFLTYFQNEAQLEKSRLLSDRFSAERPKGSFSTLEIQRTEQGDSAMYLCASSWGTTEAFFGQGTRLTVV.

The table lists this clone with a count of one. V and J are TRBV29-1 and TRBJ2-5; TRBD1 matches 8 bases. V was clipped by 6 bases and J by 1 base; unmatched bases: 7. The CDR3 length is 14 residues. CDR1 and CDR2 (germline): SQVTM, ANQGSEA. Here the CDR3 DNA reads TGCAGCGTCCCCCCCAGGGGGCCCCAAGAGACCCAGTACTTC. Its protein is CSVPPRGPQETQYF.

The chain recombines TRBV5-1 with TRBJ2-3, with TRBD1 identical over 8 bases. Germline V CDR1 and CDR2: SGHRS, YFSETQ. The CDR3 covers 18 residues. With 4 bases clipped from V and 2 bases from J, the junction kept 15 bases outside the gene matches. This CDR3 is CASSTGTGLPTFTDTQYF. CDR3 bases: TGCGCCAGCAGCACGGGGACAGGATTACCTACTTTCACAGATACGCAGTATTTT.

The chain has TRBV7-9 and TRBJ2-1, with 10 positions matching TRBD2. The V gene end was trimmed by 0 bases and the J gene end by 4 bases; junction bases not matched to a gene: 0. Germline V gene data show CDR1 as SEHNR and CDR2 as FQNEAQ (reference sequence). The CDR3 covers 15 residues. CDR3 loop: CASSLAAGGYNEQFF. The CDR3, as DNA: TGTGCCAGCAGCTTAGCAGCGGGGGGGTACAATGAGCAGTTCTTC.

The chain combines TRBV30 with TRBJ2-1, with 9 bases that match TRBD2. The junction had 16 bases not matched to a gene; V was cut back by 1 base and J by 9 bases. This CDR3 has 17 amino acids. CDR1 and CDR2 (germline): GTSNPN, SVGIG (reference sequence). CDR3 loop: CAWSGTVSGTSLVEQFF. The CDR3 bases are TGTGCCTGGAGTGGAACTGTCAGTGGGACTAGCTTGGTTGAGCAGTTCTTC.

J is TRBJ2-2 and V is TRBV10-1; D is possibly TRBD1 (6 bases). Germline V gene sequence: CDR1 WNHNN, CDR2 SYGVQD (reference sequence). The CDR3 contains 15 residues. V lost 4 bases to trimming and J lost 3 bases, with 12 bases between them. The CDR3 reads CASSGQVVDTGELFF. As DNA, the CDR3 is TGCGCCAGCAGTGGACAGGTGGTTGACACCGGGGAGCTGTTTTTT.